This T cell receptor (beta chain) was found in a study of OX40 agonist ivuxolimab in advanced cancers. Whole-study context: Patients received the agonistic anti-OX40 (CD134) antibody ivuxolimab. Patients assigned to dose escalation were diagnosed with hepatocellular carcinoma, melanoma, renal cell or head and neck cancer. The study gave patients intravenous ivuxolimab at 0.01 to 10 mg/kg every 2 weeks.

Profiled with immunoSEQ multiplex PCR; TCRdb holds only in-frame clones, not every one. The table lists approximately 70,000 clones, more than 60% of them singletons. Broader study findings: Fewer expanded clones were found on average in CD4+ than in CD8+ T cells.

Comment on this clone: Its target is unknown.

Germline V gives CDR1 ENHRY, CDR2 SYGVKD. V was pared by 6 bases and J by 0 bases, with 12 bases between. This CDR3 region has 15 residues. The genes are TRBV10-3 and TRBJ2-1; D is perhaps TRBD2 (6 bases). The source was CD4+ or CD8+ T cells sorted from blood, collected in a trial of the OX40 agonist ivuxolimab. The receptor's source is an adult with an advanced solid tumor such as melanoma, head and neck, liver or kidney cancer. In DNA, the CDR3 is TGTGCCATCAGCACCGGGACTGCCTCCTACAATGAGCAGTTCTTC. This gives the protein CAISTGTASYNEQFF.